This T cell receptor beta chain was profiled in a study of cytomegalovirus exposure and HLA in healthy donors. Study findings and constraints: In a later analysis, an Asian-associated ancestry cluster reportedly showed fewer N-insertions than the approximately 610-donor mean. The study flagged some 170 TCR beta chains as cytomegalovirus-associated. Diagnosis of cytomegalovirus status made by the classifier reportedly showed high specificity and sensitivity. Near-uniform donor sequencing depth was presumed by presence/absence analyses.

This CDR3 spans 17 amino acids. CDR1 is SGHVS, CDR2 FQNEAQ, per germline. The V gene lost 8 bases and the J gene lost 4 bases, with 26 bases spanning the gap. The study ran its PCR with 60 Vbeta and 13 Jbeta primers. The method was immunoSEQ multiplex PCR; TCRdb's version includes in-frame clones alone and lacks a portion of them. This sample has fewer than 150,000 clones; over 75% occur once, and the top ten carry around 1.2%. As regards this clone: What it recognizes is unknown.

The receptor comes from a man in his forties or fifties in good health and CMV-seronegative. The chain carries TRBV7-8 and TRBJ2-5, with D tentatively TRBD1 (6 bases). Sequences were obtained from PBMCs. CDR3 DNA sequence: TGTGCCAGCTCTGCTCCAACAGGGACAACATATCGAGAGACCCAGTACTTC. Protein: CASSAPTGTTYRETQYF.